The 29 T cell receptor beta chains below were found in one sample sequenced in a study of shared clonotypes between healthy human individuals. The method was immunoSEQ multiplex PCR; TCRdb's version includes in-frame clones alone and lacks a portion of them. This table holds approximately 1,000,000 clones, 75% to 80% found once. The sequencing sample was made of memory CD4+ T cells from PBMCs. Subset of the sample: CD45RA-negative fraction. These receptors all come from a man aged 18 to 29 in good health. Some clones in this sample may be carry-over from other donors' samples.

This chain links TRBV5-1 with TRBJ1-6; D is uncertain. V gave up 0 bases and J gave up 11 bases, with 12 bases separating them. Germline-derived CDR1 and CDR2 are SGHRS and YFSETQ. This CDR3 region has 14 residues. CDR3 protein: CASSLETAHPPLHF. CDR3 in DNA: TGCGCCAGCAGCTTGGAAACAGCCCATCCACCCCTCCACTTT.

This clone showed up just a few times. The chain couples TRBV2 to TRBJ2-3, with 8 bases lining up with TRBD2. J lost 2 bases, V lost 6 bases, and 7 bases had no gene match. Germline V CDR1 and CDR2: SNHLY, FYNNEI. The CDR3 runs 15 residues. CDR3 coding DNA: TGTGCCAGCAGCCGGGAGGGAGGGGCCACAGATACGCAGTATTTT. Translation gives CASSREGGATDTQYF. Together with reference TRBV2 and TRBJ2-3, the CDR3 gives the full variable domain: EPEVTQTPSHQVTQMGQEVILRCVPISNHLYFYWYRQILGQKVEFLVSFYNNEISEKSEIFDDQFSVERPDGSNFTLKIRSTKLEDSAMYFCASSREGGATDTQYFGPGTRLTVL.

V and J are TRBV4-2 and TRBJ2-7, with D unresolved. The CDR3 is 16 amino acids. CDR1 is LGHNA, CDR2 YNFKEQ, per germline. V was pared by 3 bases and J by 1 base, with 16 bases between. CDR3 coding DNA: TGTGCCAGCAGCCAGATGGCCGGTGGTGGGTCCTACGAGCAGTACTTC. Translation gives CASSQMAGGGSYEQYF.

This clone came up a few times. CDR3 DNA: TGCGCCAGCAGCCGTTATTTGCTGGAAGATACGCAGTATTTT. Amino acids: CASSRYLLEDTQYF. The chain carries TRBV5-1 and TRBJ2-3; the D is unclear. Germline V CDR1 and CDR2: SGHRS, YFSETQ. The V and J ends lost 4 bases and 5 bases respectively, with 14 bases between them. The CDR3 runs 14 residues.

The V and J genes are TRBV9 and TRBJ2-3; D is possibly TRBD2 (6 bases). V lost 7 bases to trimming and J lost 5 bases, with 14 bases between them. The CDR3 is made up of 13 amino acids. Germline V gives CDR1 SGDLS, CDR2 YYNGEE. CDR3 sequence: CASGRDLEDTQYF. The CDR3 bases are TGTGCCAGCGGCCGGGACTTAGAAGATACGCAGTATTTT. The complete variable domain, with remaining parts taken from reference TRBV9 and TRBJ2-3, reads DSGVTQTPKHLITATGQRVTLRCSPRSGDLSVYWYQQSLDQGLQFLIQYYNGEERAKGNILERFSAQQFPDLHSELNLSSLELGDSALYFCASGRDLEDTQYFGPGTRLTVL.

This chain connects TRBV5-1 to TRBJ2-7; D possibly corresponds to TRBD2 (5 bases). Looked up from germline, CDR1 is SGHRS and CDR2 is YFSETQ. V was cut by 7 bases and J by 3 bases, with 14 bases left in between. CDR3 size: 13 residues. CDR3 amino acids: CASASGTDYEQYF. As DNA, the CDR3 is TGCGCCAGCGCTTCGGGAACCGACTACGAGCAGTACTTC.

V gene TRBV4-3 combines with J gene TRBJ2-2; 7 bases are a match to TRBD2. Germline trimming cut 0 bases from V and 8 bases from J; bases unmatched to any gene: 9. Per the germline V gene, CDR1 is LGHNA and CDR2 is YSLEER. This CDR3 has 16 amino acids. CDR3 nucleotides: TGCGCCAGCAGCCAAGATGGAGGCGGGGGACCAGGGGAGCTGTTTTTT. This translates into CASSQDGGGGPGELFF.

About this clone itself: Other DNA sequences in the same sample also yield this CDR3. This chain joins TRBV19 and TRBJ1-1, with D uncertain. The CDR3 runs to 13 residues. The germline V gene encodes CDR1 LNHDA and CDR2 SQIVND (reference sequence). V shed 5 bases and J shed 1 base, with 8 bases lying between them. The CDR3 loop is CASSLTGNTEAFF. The CDR3, as DNA: TGTGCCAGTAGTCTCACGGGGAACACTGAAGCTTTCTTT.

The V call is TRBV2, the J call TRBJ1-2, with 8 bases matching TRBD1. CDR1 SNHLY and CDR2 FYNNEI come from the germline V gene. V trimming: 1 base; J trimming: 4 bases; junction bases outside the gene matches: 8. CDR3 length: 16 residues. The CDR3 nucleotides read TGTGCCAGCAGTGAAGAGCGGGGGACAGGAGGCTATGGCTACACCTTC. As protein: CASSEERGTGGYGYTF.

V and J are TRBV10-3 and TRBJ2-3; D is perhaps TRBD2 (5 bases). CDR1 ENHRY and CDR2 SYGVKD come from the germline V gene. Trimming took off 3 bases at V and 1 base at J, with 11 bases between the two ends. The CDR3 runs 15 residues. The DNA of the CDR3 is TGTGCCATCAGTGACACAATGAGGGGCACAGATACGCAGTATTTT. Translation: CAISDTMRGTDTQYF.

The V call is TRBV28, the J call TRBJ1-3; 7 bases align to TRBD1. Germline CDR1 reads MDHEN; CDR2 reads SYDVKM. The CDR3 extends over 17 amino acids. V lost 7 bases to trimming and J lost 0 bases; unmatched junction nucleotides: 12. In DNA, the CDR3 is TGTGCCAGCATCTCCCCGGGGGGGGACAGCTCTGGAAACACCATATATTTT. The encoded protein is CASISPGGDSSGNTIYF.

The chain recombines TRBV5-1 with TRBJ2-3; D call uncertain. V was trimmed by 2 bases and J by 4 bases, leaving 11 bases between them. The germline V gene encodes CDR1 SGHRS and CDR2 YFSETQ. There are 14 residues in the CDR3. The CDR3 DNA sequence: TGCGCCAGCAGCTTCCTTAGACCTTCAGATACGCAGTATTTT. As protein: CASSFLRPSDTQYF.

This chain links TRBV7-2 with TRBJ1-1; a weak D match, TRBD1 (6 bases). The CDR3 is 13 residues long. Trimming cost V 1 base and J 3 bases, with 6 bases left between them. Germline V gives CDR1 SGHTA, CDR2 FQGNSA. The CDR3 DNA reads as TGTGCCAGCAGCTTAGACAGGGACACTGAAGCTTTCTTT. It yields the protein CASSLDRDTEAFF. Supplemented by reference TRBV7-2 and TRBJ1-1, the full variable domain reads GAGVSQSPSNKVTEKGKDVELRCDPISGHTALYWYRQSLGQGLEFLIYFQGNSAPDKSGLPSDRFSAERTGGSVSTLTIQRTQQEDSAVYLCASSLDRDTEAFFGQGTRLTVV.

The chain combines TRBV5-4 with TRBJ2-7; TRBD2 matches 10 bases. CDR1 and CDR2 from the germline V gene are SGHNT and YYREEE (reference sequence). The CDR3 extends over 15 amino acids. V shed 0 bases, J shed 5 bases, and the junction held 5 bases outside the gene matches. Written as DNA, the CDR3 is TGTGCCAGCAGCTTGGGCCAGCGGGAGGGCAACGAGCAGTACTTC. Translation: CASSLGQREGNEQYF.

This chain links TRBV7-3 with TRBJ2-2; D not certain. V lost 2 bases, J lost 0 bases, and 4 bases lay in between. CDR1 and CDR2 (germline): SGHTA, FQGTGA. The CDR3 sequence is 14 residues long. CDR3 region: CASSLAPNTGELFF. CDR3 DNA: TGTGCCAGCAGCTTAGCTCCGAACACCGGGGAGCTGTTTTTT.

The genes are TRBV28 and TRBJ1-4; D perhaps matches TRBD1 (5 bases). Germline CDR1 is MDHEN and CDR2 is SYDVKM. This CDR3 has 13 amino acids. The V and J ends lost 4 bases and 8 bases respectively, with 11 bases between them. Here the CDR3 reads CASSSSGWEKLFF. The CDR3 DNA follows: TGTGCCAGCAGTTCCTCAGGGTGGGAAAAACTGTTTTTT. Variable domain in full (rest from reference TRBV28 and TRBJ1-4): DVKVTQSSRYLVKRTGEKVFLECVQDMDHENMFWYRQDPGLGLRLIYFSYDVKMKEKGDIPEGYSVSREKKERFSLILESASTNQTSMYLCASSSSGWEKLFFGSGTQLSVL.

J is TRBJ1-6 and V is TRBV30; 7 bases are a match to TRBD1. This CDR3 is built from 16 residues. Trimming cost V 3 bases and J 4 bases; bases outside gene matches: 9. Germline lookup yields CDR1 GTSNPN and CDR2 SVGIG (reference sequence). The CDR3 nucleotides are TGTGCCTGGAGACCGGGACAGCAATTATATAATTCACCCCTCCACTTT. Its translation: CAWRPGQQLYNSPLHF.

This clone turned up a few times. This rearrangement joins TRBV7-8 to TRBJ2-1; D is perhaps TRBD1 or TRBD2 (5 bases each). Germline loops: CDR1 SGHVS, CDR2 FQNEAQ. CDR3 length equals 13 residues. V lost 1 base to trimming and J lost 8 bases, with 9 bases between them. The CDR3 spells CASSLGSGHEQFF. The CDR3 coding sequence is TGTGCCAGCAGCTTAGGGTCGGGGCATGAGCAGTTCTTC.

V is TRBV29-1 and J is TRBJ2-1; 9 positions match TRBD2. This CDR3 region has 16 residues. CDR1 is SQVTM and CDR2 is ANQGSEA in the germline V gene. V trimming: 1 base; J trimming: 1 base; junction bases outside the gene matches: 5. The CDR3 DNA is TGCAGCGTTGAAGGGGGCGGGAGGGAGTCCTACAATGAGCAGTTCTTC. This gives the protein CSVEGGGRESYNEQFF.

The chain recombines TRBV5-6 with TRBJ2-1; D is ambiguous. V was trimmed by 6 bases and J by 10 bases, leaving 20 bases between them. The CDR3 consists of 14 residues. CDR1 and CDR2 (germline): SGHDT, YYEEEE. The CDR3 sequence is CASTSDLRDGEQFF. The CDR3 region has the DNA TGTGCCAGCACCTCTGATCTCCGCGACGGGGAGCAGTTCTTC.

This clone was picked up a small number of times. This chain joins TRBV20-1 and TRBJ1-1; D ambiguous. The germline gives CDR1 DFQATT, CDR2 SNEGSKA (reference sequence). V gave up 6 bases and J gave up 3 bases, with 8 bases separating them. This CDR3 comprises 11 residues. CDR3: CSAVEDTEAFF. The CDR3 coding sequence is TGCAGTGCCGTCGAGGACACTGAAGCTTTCTTT.

This clone has more than one count but fewer than ten. Other DNA sequences in this sample translate to the same CDR3. The V call is TRBV7-2, the J call TRBJ2-2; TRBD2 aligns across 7 bases. J gave up 4 bases and V 3 bases, and 2 bases lay outside the gene matches. The CDR3 totals 14 residues. The germline V gene encodes CDR1 SGHTA and CDR2 FQGNSA. The CDR3 DNA is TGTGCCAGCAGCTTGGGCGGGAGCACCGGGGAGCTGTTTTTT. Its protein product is CASSLGGSTGELFF.

The sample holds one count of this clone. V usage is TRBV4-2 and J usage is TRBJ1-2; no clear D gene. CDR1 LGHNA and CDR2 YNFKEQ come from the germline V gene. Trimming stripped 0 bases from V and 2 bases from J, with 13 bases between. The CDR3 totals 16 residues. The CDR3 nucleotides read TGTGCCAGCAGCCAAGATAAGGGTACCATAAACTATGGCTACACCTTC. Translation: CASSQDKGTINYGYTF.

This chain links TRBV6-6 with TRBJ2-2; 9 bases fit TRBD1. Germline trimming cut 6 bases from V and 4 bases from J; bases unmatched to any gene: 9. The germline gives CDR1 MNHNY, CDR2 SVGAGI (reference sequence). The length of the CDR3 is 16 residues. Written as DNA, the CDR3 is TGTGCCAGCAGCCCCCGTGTGACAGGGGGCACCGGGGAGCTGTTTTTT. It encodes CASSPRVTGGTGELFF.

The gene calls are TRBV7-8 and TRBJ2-7; D gene ambiguous. V was trimmed by 6 bases and J by 2 bases, leaving 14 bases between them. Germline CDR1 reads SGHVS; CDR2 reads FQNEAQ. The CDR3 totals 14 residues. CDR3 residues: CASSLRSSTYEQYF. Here the CDR3 DNA reads TGTGCCAGCAGTCTGAGGAGCAGCACCTACGAGCAGTACTTC.

The CDR3 loop reads CASSLRSRAGTYEQYF. The CDR3 region has the DNA TGTGCCAGCAGTTTAAGGAGCAGAGCGGGAACCTACGAGCAGTACTTC. The chain couples TRBV27 to TRBJ2-7, with TRBD2 matching 7 bases. With 2 bases clipped from V and 2 bases from J, the junction kept 9 bases outside the gene matches. CDR1 is MNHEY and CDR2 is SMNVEV in the germline V gene (reference sequence). The CDR3 is made up of 16 amino acids.

The rearrangement uses TRBV7-2 and TRBJ2-5, with D maybe TRBD1 (6 bases). Trimming cost V 1 base and J 5 bases, with 11 bases left between them. The CDR3 covers 14 residues. Germline V CDR1 and CDR2: SGHTA, FQGNSA. CDR3 region: CASSLGAQGETQYF. DNA of the CDR3: TGTGCCAGCAGCTTAGGGGCCCAGGGGGAGACCCAGTACTTC.

J is TRBJ2-1 and V is TRBV28; D is possibly TRBD2 (6 bases). Germline V gene lookup returns CDR1 MDHEN and CDR2 SYDVKM. The CDR3 loop spans 15 amino acids. With 4 bases removed from V and 5 bases from J, the gap between germline ends came to 15 bases. The CDR3 protein is CASSSTAGRDNEQFF. As DNA, the CDR3 is TGTGCCAGCAGTTCAACTGCGGGGCGAGACAATGAGCAGTTCTTC.

The rearrangement links TRBV6-5 to TRBJ2-7; D may be TRBD2 (5 bases). The CDR3 runs 13 residues. V was clipped by 7 bases and J by 3 bases, with 13 bases between them. Germline CDR1 MNHEY, CDR2 SVGAGI. CDR3: CASTNSSSYEQYF. CDR3 coding DNA: TGTGCCAGCACCAATTCTAGCAGCTACGAGCAGTACTTC.